The sequence of this TCR beta chain was determined in a study of T cell responses to AZD1222 COVID-19 vaccine. Points from the study as a whole: Unmutated variant regions are reportedly targeted by nearly half of spike-specific TCRs. Most donors were white British and more were female, and clonal diversity was possibly underestimated.

In the case of this clone: Its antigen is undetermined.

Only in-frame clones appear in the TCRdb table, and some are missing; sequencing was by immunoSEQ multiplex PCR. This sample has roughly 120,000 clones, with more than 80% found just once. This sequence was found in an adult who received the AZD1222 COVID-19 vaccine. Specimen: peripheral blood, collected 28 days after the second AZD1222 dose.

CDR3 region: CASSFRGVINQPQHF. DNA of the CDR3: TGCGCCAGCAGCTTTCGGGGAGTCATCAATCAGCCCCAGCATTTT. This chain uses TRBV5-1 with TRBJ1-5; D not certain. CDR1 and CDR2 (germline): SGHRS, YFSETQ. The CDR3 runs 15 residues. Trimming removed 2 bases at V and 3 bases at J, with 12 bases between. The full variable domain, completed using reference TRBV5-1 and TRBJ1-5, is KAGVTQTPRYLIKTRGQQVTLSCSPISGHRSVSWYQQTPGQGLQFLFEYFSETQRNKGNFPGRFSGRQFSNSRSEMNVSTLELGDSALYLCASSFRGVINQPQHFGDGTRLSIL.